The present T cell receptor beta chain was sequenced within a study of CD8 T cells in Susac syndrome. Random hexamers were used to reverse transcribe roughly 0.5 to 1 ug of RNA. Multiplex PCR with immunoSEQ amplified the TCR beta CDR3 across 54 Vbeta and 13 Jbeta. MiXCR, run by TCRdb on the immunoSEQ multiplex PCR reads, gives a single entry per CDR3 protein. The sample has some 120,000 distinct CDR3 sequences, about 94% seen once. This clonotype was found once. Trimming pared 1 base from V and 7 bases from J, leaving 16 bases between. Germline V CDR1 and CDR2: MGHRA, YSYEKL. This CDR3 has 16 amino acids.

The sequence was collected from a human donor in good health. The sample was CD4+ T cells from PBMCs. The rearrangement joins TRBV4-1 to TRBJ1-4, with D unclear. The CDR3 sequence: CASSQVGGSTGEKLFF. For the CDR3, the DNA is TGCGCCAGCAGCCAAGTTGGTGGTTCGACGGGTGAAAAACTGTTTTTT.